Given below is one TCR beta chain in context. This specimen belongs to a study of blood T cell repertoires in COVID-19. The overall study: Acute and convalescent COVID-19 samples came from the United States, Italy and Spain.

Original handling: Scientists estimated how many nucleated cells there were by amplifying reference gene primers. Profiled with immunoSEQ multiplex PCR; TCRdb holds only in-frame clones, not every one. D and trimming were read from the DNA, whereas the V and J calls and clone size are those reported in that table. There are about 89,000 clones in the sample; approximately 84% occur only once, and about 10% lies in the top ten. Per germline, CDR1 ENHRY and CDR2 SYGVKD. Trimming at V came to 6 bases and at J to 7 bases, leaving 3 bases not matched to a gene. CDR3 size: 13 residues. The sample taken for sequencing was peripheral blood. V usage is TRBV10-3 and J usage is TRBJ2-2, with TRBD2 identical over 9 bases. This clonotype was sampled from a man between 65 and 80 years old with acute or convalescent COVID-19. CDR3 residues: CAIRGLAGGELFF. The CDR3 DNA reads TGTGCCATCAGGGGACTAGCCGGCGGGGAGCTGTTTTTT.